The entry that follows covers one TCR beta chain sequence. Its antigen is not identified. Clones were read by immunoSEQ multiplex PCR, and TCRdb kept only the in-frame ones, dropping some. The sample consists of 100,000 to 150,000 clones, about 89% of them appearing once. The sample belongs to a study of T cell responses to AZD1222 COVID-19 vaccine. Findings of the study overall: Researchers report vaccine-associated CD4 TCRs spanning spike, with dominance at 160-218 and 743-854. Donors were largely white British and mainly female; clonal diversity was possibly underestimated.

Germline CDR1 KGHDR, CDR2 SFDVKD. The CDR3 has 17 residues. The V and J ends lost 4 bases and 4 bases, in that order; junction bases with no gene match: 13. This TCR was sampled from an adult in good health. The rearrangement uses TRBV24-1 and TRBJ2-3, with TRBD1 matching over 7 bases. The material was peripheral blood, obtained on day 0 of AZD1222 vaccination. CDR3 region: CATSDSSTGYPPDTQYF. In DNA, the CDR3 is TGTGCCACCAGTGACAGCTCGACAGGGTATCCCCCAGATACGCAGTATTTT.